This T cell receptor beta chain was sequenced in a study of identical twins. Study-level results: Compared with models, monozygotic twins showed more out-of-frame TCR alpha sharing. Abundant cord blood beta clonotypes carried fewer insertions; memory repertoires showed none. Analyses based on zero insertions could be partly confounded by invariant MAIT and iNKT cells.

Template switching supplied a universal primer site; unique molecular identifiers were carried on the cDNA. From the 5' RACE reads, TCRdb called clonotypes with MiXCR, one entry per CDR3 protein. The profile shows some 710,000 distinct CDR3 sequences, 5.5% to 7.5% of them singletons. This clonotype appeared many times. What it recognizes is unknown. CDR1 SGHRS and CDR2 YFSETQ come from the germline V gene. After removal of 5 bases from V and 5 bases from J, the junction contained 9 bases not matched to a gene. The CDR3 contains 16 residues. Sample: naive T cells sorted from blood. The clonotype comes from a young man in good health. J is TRBJ2-2 and V is TRBV5-1; 10 bases agree with TRBD2. CDR3 sequence (DNA): TGCGCCAGCAGTTTCAGACTAGCGGGCCGAACCGGGGAGCTGTTTTTT. Translation gives CASSFRLAGRTGELFF.